Below, one T cell receptor beta chain is given with its context. The sample comes from a study of blood T cell repertoires in COVID-19. Across the study: Some COVID-19 samples were acute and others convalescent; all came from the United States, Italy and Spain. PBMCs, B-cell-depleted T cells, or T cells provided the cDNA or gDNA that made up the material.

This CDR3 spans 14 amino acids. V dropped 7 bases and J dropped 7 bases, with 16 bases sitting between them. Germline V gene lookup returns CDR1 SNHLY and CDR2 FYNNEI. Per the original methods: Amplification of reference gene primers provided the estimated nucleated cell counts. Profiling relied on immunoSEQ multiplex PCR, and the TCRdb table lists in-frame clones only, not all of them. The D gene and trimming were derived from the DNA, and the V and J assignments and clone size from that table. The sample records 110,000 or so clones, 85% to 90% being singletons. What was sequenced was peripheral blood. This chain joins TRBV2 and TRBJ1-4; possible D gene TRBD1, 6 bases. This clonotype was sampled from a woman in her 50s with acute or convalescent COVID-19. CDR3 loop: CASTTQGRGEKLFF. In DNA, the CDR3 is TGTGCCAGCACAACCCAGGGGAGGGGTGAAAAACTGTTTTTT.